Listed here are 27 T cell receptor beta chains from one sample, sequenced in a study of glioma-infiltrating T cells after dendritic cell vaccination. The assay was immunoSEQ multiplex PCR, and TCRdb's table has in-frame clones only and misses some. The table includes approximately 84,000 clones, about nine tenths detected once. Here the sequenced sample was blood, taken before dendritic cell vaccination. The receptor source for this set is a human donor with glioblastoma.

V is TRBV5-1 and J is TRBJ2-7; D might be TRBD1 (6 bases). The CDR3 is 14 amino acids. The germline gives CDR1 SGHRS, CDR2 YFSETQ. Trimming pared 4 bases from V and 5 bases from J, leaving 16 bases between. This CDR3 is CASSLPDRSHEQYF. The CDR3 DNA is TGCGCCAGCAGCCTGCCCGACAGGTCCCACGAGCAGTACTTC.

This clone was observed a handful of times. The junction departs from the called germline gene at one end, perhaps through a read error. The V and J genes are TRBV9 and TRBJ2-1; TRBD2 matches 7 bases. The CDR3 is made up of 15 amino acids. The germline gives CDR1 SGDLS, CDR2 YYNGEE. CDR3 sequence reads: CASNVEGGGYNEQFF. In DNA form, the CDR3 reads TGTGCCAGCAACGTAGAGGGCGGGGGTTACAATGAGCAGTTCTTC.

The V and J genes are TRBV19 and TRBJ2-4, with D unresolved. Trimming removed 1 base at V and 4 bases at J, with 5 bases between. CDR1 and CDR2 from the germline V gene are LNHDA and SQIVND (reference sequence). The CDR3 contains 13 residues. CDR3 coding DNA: TGTGCCAGTAGTATAGGGCGGAAAAACATTCAGTACTTC. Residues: CASSIGRKNIQYF.

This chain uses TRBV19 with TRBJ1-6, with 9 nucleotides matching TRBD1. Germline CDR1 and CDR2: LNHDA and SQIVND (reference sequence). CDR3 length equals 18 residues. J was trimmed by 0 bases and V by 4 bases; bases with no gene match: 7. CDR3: CASSRRTGDFSYNSPLHF. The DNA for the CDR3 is TGTGCCAGTAGTAGGCGGACAGGGGATTTCTCCTATAATTCACCCCTCCACTTT.

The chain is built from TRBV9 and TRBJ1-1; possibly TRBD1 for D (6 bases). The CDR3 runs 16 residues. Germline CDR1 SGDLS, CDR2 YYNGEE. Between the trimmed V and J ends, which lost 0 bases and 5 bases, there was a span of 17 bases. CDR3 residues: CASSVGNRAQITEAFF. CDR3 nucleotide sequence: TGTGCCAGCAGCGTAGGGAACAGGGCCCAGATTACTGAAGCTTTCTTT.

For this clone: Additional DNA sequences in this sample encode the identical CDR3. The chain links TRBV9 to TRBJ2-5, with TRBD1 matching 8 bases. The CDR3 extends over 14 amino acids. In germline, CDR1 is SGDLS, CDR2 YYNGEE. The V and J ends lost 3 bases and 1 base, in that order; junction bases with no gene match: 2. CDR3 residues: CASSAQGAQETQYF. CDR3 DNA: TGTGCCAGCAGCGCTCAGGGGGCCCAAGAGACCCAGTACTTC.

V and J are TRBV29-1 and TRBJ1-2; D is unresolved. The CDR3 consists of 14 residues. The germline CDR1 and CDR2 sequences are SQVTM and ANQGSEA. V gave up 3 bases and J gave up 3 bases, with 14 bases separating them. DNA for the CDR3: TGCAGCGTTGAGGAGCGGGCGCGAGACTATGGCTACACCTTC. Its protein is CSVEERARDYGYTF. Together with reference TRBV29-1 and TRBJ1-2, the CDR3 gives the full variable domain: SAVISQKPSRDICQRGTSLTIQCQVDSQVTMMFWYRQQPGQSLTLIATANQGSEATYESGFVIDKFPISRPNLTFSTLTVSNMSPEDSSIYLCSVEERARDYGYTFGSGTRLTVV.

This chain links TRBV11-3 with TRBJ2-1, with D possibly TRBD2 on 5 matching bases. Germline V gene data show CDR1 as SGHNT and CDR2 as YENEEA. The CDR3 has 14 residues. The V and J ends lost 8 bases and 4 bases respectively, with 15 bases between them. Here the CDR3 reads CASSPEGSYNEQFF. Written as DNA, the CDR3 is TGTGCCAGCTCACCGGAAGGGAGTTACAATGAGCAGTTCTTC. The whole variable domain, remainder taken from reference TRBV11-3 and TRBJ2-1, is EAGVVQSPRYKIIEKKQPVAFWCNPISGHNTLYWYLQNLGQGPELLIRYENEEAVDDSQLPKDRFSAERLKGVDSTLKIQPAELGDSAVYLCASSPEGSYNEQFFGPGTRLTVL.

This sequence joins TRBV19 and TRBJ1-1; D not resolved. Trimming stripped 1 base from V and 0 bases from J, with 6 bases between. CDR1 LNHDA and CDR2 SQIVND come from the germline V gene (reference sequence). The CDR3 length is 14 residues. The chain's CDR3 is CASSIGRLNTEAFF. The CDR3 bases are TGTGCCAGTAGTATAGGCAGGCTGAACACTGAAGCTTTCTTT. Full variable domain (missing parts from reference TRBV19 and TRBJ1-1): DGGITQSPKYLFRKEGQNVTLSCEQNLNHDAMYWYRQDPGQGLRLIYYSQIVNDFQKGDIAEGYSVSREKKESFPLTVTSAQKNPTAFYLCASSIGRLNTEAFFGQGTRLTVV.

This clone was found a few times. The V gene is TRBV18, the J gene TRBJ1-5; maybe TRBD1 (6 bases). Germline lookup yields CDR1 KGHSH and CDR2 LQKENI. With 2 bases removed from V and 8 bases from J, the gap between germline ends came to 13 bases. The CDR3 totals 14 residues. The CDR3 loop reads CASSPGQQGEPQHF. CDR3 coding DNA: TGTGCCAGCTCACCAGGCCAACAGGGAGAGCCCCAGCATTTT.

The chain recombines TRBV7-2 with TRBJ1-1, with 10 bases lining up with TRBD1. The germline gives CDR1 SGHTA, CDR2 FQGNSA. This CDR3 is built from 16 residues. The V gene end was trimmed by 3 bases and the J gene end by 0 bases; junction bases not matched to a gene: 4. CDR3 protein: CASSLGTGVMNTEAFF. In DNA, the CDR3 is TGTGCCAGCAGCTTGGGGACAGGGGTCATGAACACTGAAGCTTTCTTT.

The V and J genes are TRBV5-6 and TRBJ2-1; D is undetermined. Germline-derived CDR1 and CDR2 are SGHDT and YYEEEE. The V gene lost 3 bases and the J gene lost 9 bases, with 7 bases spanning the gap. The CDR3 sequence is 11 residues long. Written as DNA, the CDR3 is TGTGCCAGCAGCTCCCTAGTTGAGCAGTTCTTC. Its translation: CASSSLVEQFF.

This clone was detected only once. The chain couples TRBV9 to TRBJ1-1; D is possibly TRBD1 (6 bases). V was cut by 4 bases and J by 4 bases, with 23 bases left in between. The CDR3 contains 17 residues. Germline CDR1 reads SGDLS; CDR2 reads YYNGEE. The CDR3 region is CASSTDFRGARSTEAFF. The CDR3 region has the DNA TGTGCCAGCAGCACAGACTTTCGGGGGGCGCGGAGCACTGAAGCTTTCTTT.

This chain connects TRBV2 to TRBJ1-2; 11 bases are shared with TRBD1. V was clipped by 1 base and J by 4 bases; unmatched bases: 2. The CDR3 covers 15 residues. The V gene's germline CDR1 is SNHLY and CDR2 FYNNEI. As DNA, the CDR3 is TGTGCCAGCAGTGAAGGGACAGGGGGCGGCTATGGCTACACCTTC. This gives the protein CASSEGTGGGYGYTF.

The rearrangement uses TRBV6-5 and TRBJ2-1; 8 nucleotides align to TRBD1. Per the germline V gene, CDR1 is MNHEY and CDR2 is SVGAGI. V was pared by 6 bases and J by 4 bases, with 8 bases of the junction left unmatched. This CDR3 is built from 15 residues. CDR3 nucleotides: TGTGCCAGCAGAGACGACAGGGGAGTTTACAATGAGCAGTTCTTC. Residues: CASRDDRGVYNEQFF.

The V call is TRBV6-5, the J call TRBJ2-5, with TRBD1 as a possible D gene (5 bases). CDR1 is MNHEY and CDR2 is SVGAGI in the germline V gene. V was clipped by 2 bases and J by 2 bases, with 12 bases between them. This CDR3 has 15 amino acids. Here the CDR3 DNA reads TGTGCCAGCAGTTACCAGGGTGGATTACAAGAGACCCAGTACTTC. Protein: CASSYQGGLQETQYF.

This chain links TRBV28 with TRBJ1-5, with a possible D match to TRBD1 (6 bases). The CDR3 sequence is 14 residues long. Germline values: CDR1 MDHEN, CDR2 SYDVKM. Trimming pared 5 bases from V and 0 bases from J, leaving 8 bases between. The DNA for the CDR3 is TGTGCCAGCAGTACGACAGGTAGCAATCAGCCCCAGCATTTT. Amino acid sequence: CASSTTGSNQPQHF.

CDR3 amino acids: CASSSTGGNGNQPQHF. Here the CDR3 DNA reads TGTGCCAGCAGTTCGACAGGGGGCAATGGCAATCAGCCCCAGCATTTT. The chain recombines TRBV27 with TRBJ1-5; 10 bases map to TRBD1. Germline V gene data show CDR1 as MNHEY and CDR2 as SMNVEV (reference sequence). V lost 4 bases, J lost 2 bases, and 5 bases stayed unmatched. CDR3 length equals 16 residues.

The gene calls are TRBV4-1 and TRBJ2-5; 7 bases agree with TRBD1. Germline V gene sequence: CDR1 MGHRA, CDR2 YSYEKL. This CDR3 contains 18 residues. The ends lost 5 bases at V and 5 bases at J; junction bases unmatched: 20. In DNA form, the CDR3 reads TGCGCCAGCAGCTTAAATCCTCTGACAGGGTCCGGTCTGGAGACCCAGTACTTC. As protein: CASSLNPLTGSGLETQYF.

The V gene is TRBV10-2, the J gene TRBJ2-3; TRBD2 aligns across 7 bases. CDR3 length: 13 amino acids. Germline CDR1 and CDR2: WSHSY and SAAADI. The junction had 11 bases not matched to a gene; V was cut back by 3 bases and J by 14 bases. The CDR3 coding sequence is TGCGCCAGCAGTGAAGTGGGGTCGGGACTACTGTATTTT. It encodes CASSEVGSGLLYF.

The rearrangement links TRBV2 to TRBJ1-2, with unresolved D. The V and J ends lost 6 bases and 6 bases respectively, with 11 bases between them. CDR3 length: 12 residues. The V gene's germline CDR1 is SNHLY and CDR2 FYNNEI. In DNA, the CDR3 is TGTGCCAGCAGGGAGAACACGGATGGCTACACCTTC. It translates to CASRENTDGYTF.

The CDR3 loop is CASRGWRGAYGSYNEQFF. CDR3 nucleotides: TGTGCCAGCAGGGGATGGCGGGGGGCGTACGGCTCCTACAATGAGCAGTTCTTC. The J gene is TRBJ2-1, the V gene TRBV5-6, with 8 bases lining up with TRBD2. V lost 5 bases, J lost 0 bases, and 13 bases stayed unmatched. The CDR3 sequence is 18 residues long. Germline V CDR1 and CDR2: SGHDT, YYEEEE.

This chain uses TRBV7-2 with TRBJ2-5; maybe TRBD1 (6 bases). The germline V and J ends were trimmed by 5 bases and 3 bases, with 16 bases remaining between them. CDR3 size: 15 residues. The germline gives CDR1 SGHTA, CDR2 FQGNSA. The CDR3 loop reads CASSLSLGQKETQYF. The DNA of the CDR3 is TGTGCCAGCAGCCTTAGTTTGGGACAAAAAGAGACCCAGTACTTC.

The CDR3 sequence is CASSPTGAPTNEQFF. The CDR3 nucleotides are TGTGCCAGCTCACCAACAGGGGCCCCTACAAATGAGCAGTTCTTC. The rearrangement links TRBV18 to TRBJ2-1; 7 nucleotides line up with TRBD1. Germline V gene sequence: CDR1 KGHSH, CDR2 LQKENI. The CDR3 covers 15 residues. V gave up 2 bases and J gave up 7 bases; unmatched junction bases: 8.

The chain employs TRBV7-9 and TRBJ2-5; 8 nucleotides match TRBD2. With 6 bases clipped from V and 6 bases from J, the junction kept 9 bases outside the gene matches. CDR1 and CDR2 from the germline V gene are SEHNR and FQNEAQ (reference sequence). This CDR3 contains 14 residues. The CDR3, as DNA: TGTGCCAGCAGGCACGGGAGGGCCGAAAAGACCCAGTACTTC. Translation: CASRHGRAEKTQYF.

CDR3 protein: CASSQDITRTYEQYF. The CDR3 bases are TGTGCCAGCAGCCAAGATATCACTAGGACCTACGAGCAGTACTTC. The chain uses TRBV4-2 and TRBJ2-7, with a tentative D call TRBD2 (5 bases). With 0 bases removed from V and 2 bases from J, the gap between germline ends came to 11 bases. The CDR3 is made up of 15 amino acids. Germline CDR1 and CDR2: LGHNA and YNFKEQ.

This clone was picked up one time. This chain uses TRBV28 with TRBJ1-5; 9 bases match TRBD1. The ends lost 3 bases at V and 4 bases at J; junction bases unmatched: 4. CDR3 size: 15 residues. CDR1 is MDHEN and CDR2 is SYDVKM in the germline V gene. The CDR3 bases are TGTGCCAGCAGTTTCCTGGGACAGGGTAATCAGCCCCAGCATTTT. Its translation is CASSFLGQGNQPQHF.